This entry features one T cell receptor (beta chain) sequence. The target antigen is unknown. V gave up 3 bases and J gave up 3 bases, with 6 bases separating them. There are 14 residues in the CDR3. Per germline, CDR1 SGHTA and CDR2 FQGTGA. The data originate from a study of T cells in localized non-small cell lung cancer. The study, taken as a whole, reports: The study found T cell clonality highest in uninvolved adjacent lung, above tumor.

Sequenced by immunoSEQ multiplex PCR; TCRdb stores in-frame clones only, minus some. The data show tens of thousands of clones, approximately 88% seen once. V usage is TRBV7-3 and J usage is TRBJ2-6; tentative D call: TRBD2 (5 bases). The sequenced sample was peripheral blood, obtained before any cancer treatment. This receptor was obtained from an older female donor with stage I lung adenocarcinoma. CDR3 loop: CASSLAGGANVLTF. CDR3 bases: TGTGCCAGCAGCTTGGCGGGTGGGGCCAACGTCCTGACTTTC.